Listed here are 30 T cell receptor beta chains from one sample, sequenced in a study. TCRdb called the 5' RACE reads again in MiXCR, with one record for every CDR3 protein. Seen here are about 53,000 distinct CDR3 sequences, over 20% observed once, and the top ten hold approximately 3.3%. Sequenced material: tumor-infiltrating naive CD4+ T cells sorted from the breast tumor. Subset meaning: naive CD4+ T cells, CD4+CD45RA+CD25-. Receptors were obtained from a female donor with breast cancer.

This chain connects TRBV5-1 to TRBJ2-7; 7 positions agree with TRBD1. Trimming removed 2 bases from V and 6 bases from J; junction bases left unmatched: 8. The CDR3 has 14 amino acids. Germline assignment: CDR1 SGHRS and CDR2 YFSETQ. The CDR3 loop is CASSFETGRSEQYF. The CDR3, as DNA: TGCGCCAGCAGCTTTGAGACAGGGCGATCCGAGCAGTACTTC.

The chain combines TRBV6-5 with TRBJ1-2; 8 nucleotides agree with TRBD1. The CDR3 is 16 residues long. Germline-derived CDR1 and CDR2 are MNHEY and SVGAGI. V was clipped by 2 bases and J by 3 bases; unmatched bases: 8. The CDR3, as DNA: TGTGCCAGCAGTTACGCCGCGGGACAGGACTACTATGGCTACACCTTC. This gives the protein CASSYAAGQDYYGYTF.

This clonotype has ten or more counts. V gene TRBV12-3 or TRBV12-4 combines with J gene TRBJ2-2; D is uncertain. CDR3 length: 16 amino acids. V lost 3 bases, J lost 5 bases, and 16 bases lay in between. The chain's CDR3 is CASSFSGGRRTGELFF. The DNA of the CDR3 is TGTGCCAGCAGTTTCTCCGGTGGGCGGCGAACCGGGGAGCTGTTTTTT.

This clonotype was recorded a few times. Germline is not matched at one junction end, which may reflect a read error. CDR3 loop: CASRVTGIVAEASF. The CDR3 nucleotides read TGTGCCAGCAGGGTTACAGGGATAGTCGCTGAAGCTTCCTTT. This sequence joins TRBV6-5 and TRBJ1-1; D is perhaps TRBD1 (6 bases). Germline-derived CDR1 and CDR2 are MNHEY and SVGAGI. This CDR3 comprises 14 residues.

V and J are TRBV5-6 and TRBJ2-1; 10 positions match TRBD2. The V segment lost 2 bases and the J segment 5 bases; nucleotides outside the gene matches: 7. Germline V CDR1 and CDR2: SGHDT, YYEEEE. The CDR3 consists of 16 residues. The CDR3 coding sequence is TGTGCCAGCAGCTTCGGGCTAGCGGGAGATCACAATGAGCAGTTCTTC. Its protein is CASSFGLAGDHNEQFF. The full variable domain, in which reference TRBV5-6 and TRBJ2-1 provide the parts outside the CDR3, is DAGVTQSPTHLIKTRGQQVTLRCSPKSGHDTVSWYQQALGQGPQFIFQYYEEEERQRGNFPDRFSGHQFPNYSSELNVNALLLGDSALYLCASSFGLAGDHNEQFFGPGTRLTVL.

This chain connects TRBV5-1 to TRBJ2-1; the match to TRBD2 covers 10 bases. V dropped 1 base and J dropped 12; count of bases not matched to a gene: 10. CDR1 is SGHRS, CDR2 YFSETQ, per germline. The length of the CDR3 is 15 residues. CDR3 nucleotides: TGCGCCAGCAGCTTGCCGGGAGCGGGAGGGGGCGCGCAGTTCTTC. This gives the protein CASSLPGAGGGAQFF.

The rearrangement joins TRBV5-1 to TRBJ2-7, with D possibly matching TRBD2 (5 bases). The germline V and J ends were trimmed by 5 bases and 5 bases, with 17 bases remaining between them. The CDR3 extends over 14 amino acids. The germline V gene has CDR1 SGHRS and CDR2 YFSETQ. CDR3 sequence reads: CASSKRGSNDEQYF. CDR3 coding DNA: TGCGCCAGCAGTAAAAGAGGGAGTAACGACGAGCAGTACTTC. The whole variable domain, filled in from reference TRBV5-1 and TRBJ2-7, reads KAGVTQTPRYLIKTRGQQVTLSCSPISGHRSVSWYQQTPGQGLQFLFEYFSETQRNKGNFPGRFSGRQFSNSRSEMNVSTLELGDSALYLCASSKRGSNDEQYFGPGTRLTVT.

This clonotype occurred a few times. The chain has TRBV20-1 and TRBJ2-5, with 9 bases aligning to TRBD1. CDR3 length: 13 amino acids. CDR1 is DFQATT and CDR2 is SNEGSKA in the germline V gene (reference sequence). J was trimmed by 5 bases and V by 5 bases; bases with no gene match: 6. The CDR3 sequence: CSAGTGTEETQYF. The CDR3 DNA follows: TGCAGTGCTGGGACAGGGACGGAGGAGACCCAGTACTTC.

A word on this clonotype: One junction end does not reproduce the germline sequence, and a read error may be involved. The J gene is TRBJ2-7, the V gene TRBV20-1; D remains unclear. The CDR3 is 14 residues long. Germline V gene sequence: CDR1 DFQATT, CDR2 SNEGSKA (reference sequence). The CDR3 sequence: CSARDFGSSNEQYF. In DNA, the CDR3 is TGCAGTGCTAGAGATTTTGGCAGCTCCAACGAGCAGTACTTC.

This clonotype was observed a few times. J is TRBJ2-3 and V is TRBV5-5; weak D call: TRBD1 (5 bases). Trimming removed 2 bases at V and 1 base at J, with 11 bases between. The germline V gene encodes CDR1 SGHKS and CDR2 YYEKEE (reference sequence). CDR3 length equals 15 residues. The CDR3 DNA reads TGTGCCAGCAGCTTCCTGGTACAGGGCACAGATACGCAGTATTTT. This encodes CASSFLVQGTDTQYF.

This clonotype came up a few times. The chain joins TRBV5-1 to TRBJ2-5; the D is unclear. Per germline, CDR1 SGHRS and CDR2 YFSETQ. The CDR3 spans 13 residues. Trimming took off 3 bases at V and 3 bases at J, with 9 bases between the two ends. This chain's CDR3 is CASSWNVEETQYF. CDR3 nucleotide sequence: TGCGCCAGCAGCTGGAACGTTGAAGAGACCCAGTACTTC.

The chain joins TRBV24-1 to TRBJ2-5; the D gene is possibly TRBD1 (6 bases). The CDR3 loop spans 15 amino acids. CDR1 and CDR2 (germline): KGHDR, SFDVKD. Trimming took 3 bases from V and 5 from J, leaving 15 bases between them. CDR3 amino acids: CATSDPTGRTETQYF. CDR3 bases: TGTGCCACCAGTGATCCGACAGGCCGTACCGAGACCCAGTACTTC.

As for this clonotype: At one end, the junction sequence differs from germline, possibly due to a read error. The chain is built from TRBV12-3 or TRBV12-4 and TRBJ2-7; D might be TRBD1 (6 bases). The CDR3 sequence is 15 residues long. CDR3: CASSSLGTSSYERYF. In nucleotides, the CDR3 is TGTGCCAGCAGTTCACTCGGGACAAGCTCCTACGAGCGGTACTTC.

CDR3: CASRQTTNEKLFF. Written as DNA, the CDR3 is TGTGCCAGCCGACAGACAACTAATGAAAAACTGTTTTTT. J is TRBJ1-4 and V is TRBV3-1, with D possibly TRBD1 on 5 matching bases. Germline V gives CDR1 LGHDT, CDR2 YNNKEL (reference sequence). Trimming took 8 bases from V and 0 from J, leaving 7 bases between them. There are 13 residues in the CDR3.

This clonotype turned up a few times. The chain recombines TRBV6-2 or TRBV6-3 with TRBJ1-1, with D perhaps TRBD1 (6 bases). V was pared by 3 bases and J by 7 bases, with 12 bases between. The V gene's germline CDR1 is MNHEY and CDR2 SVGEGT. This CDR3 is built from 13 residues. Here the CDR3 DNA reads TGTGCCAGCAGTTATAAAGGGGGGGATGAAGCTTTCTTT. This encodes CASSYKGGDEAFF.

This clonotype was seen ten or more times. This chain uses TRBV5-1 with TRBJ2-7; TRBD1 matches 7 bases. CDR3 length equals 17 residues. With 4 bases clipped from V and 7 bases from J, the junction kept 20 bases outside the gene matches. CDR1 SGHRS and CDR2 YFSETQ come from the germline V gene. CDR3 sequence: CASSPTLGTAFQGEQYF. The CDR3 coding sequence is TGCGCCAGCAGCCCAACCCTGGGGACAGCGTTTCAAGGAGAGCAGTACTTC.

In nucleotides, the CDR3 is TGTGCCAGCAGCTCGGGACAGGGGCGTGGAAACACCATATATTTT. Translation gives CASSSGQGRGNTIYF. The rearrangement links TRBV7-8 to TRBJ1-3; 10 bases align to TRBD1. V was pared by 4 bases and J by 3 bases, with 3 bases of the junction left unmatched. The CDR3 has 15 amino acids. The germline gives CDR1 SGHVS, CDR2 FQNEAQ.

In this sample, this clonotype turned up many times. Here the CDR3 reads CASSLAVQGETQYF. The DNA for the CDR3 is TGTGCCAGCAGCTTAGCTGTACAGGGAGAGACCCAGTACTTC. This chain joins TRBV7-9 and TRBJ2-5, with a possible D match to TRBD1 (6 bases). Germline V gene data show CDR1 as SEHNR and CDR2 as FQNEAQ (reference sequence). Trimming took off 0 bases at V and 4 bases at J, with 9 bases between the two ends. The CDR3 is 14 residues long.

The V gene is TRBV20-1, the J gene TRBJ2-7, with 7 bases lining up with TRBD1. The length of the CDR3 is 13 residues. CDR1 and CDR2 (germline): DFQATT, SNEGSKA (reference sequence). For the CDR3, the DNA is TGCGGCACCAGGGCCGGACAGGACTACGAGCAGTACTTC. This encodes CGTRAGQDYEQYF.

Only a few counts were recorded for this clonotype. The chain couples TRBV21-1 to TRBJ1-1; the table's D gene call, TRBD1, was not cross checked with the DNA. TRBV21-1 is described as a pseudogene. The CDR3 contains 17 residues. The CDR3 DNA sequence: TGTGCCAGCAGCCAGGGGGGCCGCCGATCCATGAACACTGAAGCTTTCTTT. Amino acid sequence: CASSQGGRRSMNTEAFF.

The V call is TRBV28, the J call TRBJ2-7, with TRBD2 identical over 10 bases. Germline V gene sequence: CDR1 MDHEN, CDR2 SYDVKM. Germline trimming cut 5 bases from V and 2 bases from J; bases unmatched to any gene: 6. The CDR3 runs to 15 residues. In DNA form, the CDR3 reads TGTGCCAGCAGTGGCTCTAGCGGGGGTACCTACGAGCAGTACTTC. Translating it yields CASSGSSGGTYEQYF.

This chain uses TRBV6-5 with TRBJ2-7; TRBD2 aligns across 11 bases. Germline CDR1 reads MNHEY; CDR2 reads SVGAGI. V dropped 7 bases and J dropped 3; count of bases not matched to a gene: 5. The CDR3 loop spans 14 amino acids. The CDR3 DNA reads TGTGCCAGCAAAAACGGACTAGCGGGCTACGAGCAGTACTTC. Translated, it gives CASKNGLAGYEQYF.

The chain links TRBV20-1 to TRBJ2-7, with 9 bases fitting TRBD1. Germline CDR1 DFQATT, CDR2 SNEGSKA (reference sequence). The CDR3 covers 14 residues. Losses at the gene ends were 3 bases for V and 6 bases for J; bases not matched to a gene: 9. The CDR3 bases are TGCAGTGCTAGGGAATACAGGGGGCTTGGCGAGCAGTACTTC. Protein product: CSAREYRGLGEQYF.

Ten or more counts support this clonotype. V usage is TRBV5-6 and J usage is TRBJ2-5, with D hard to call. The ends were cut back, 0 bases at V and 5 bases at J, with 8 bases in the middle. Germline CDR1 SGHDT, CDR2 YYEEEE. This CDR3 is built from 13 residues. CDR3 region: CASSLAQVETQYF. The CDR3 DNA reads as TGTGCCAGCAGCTTGGCCCAGGTCGAGACCCAGTACTTC. Supplemented by reference TRBV5-6 and TRBJ2-5, the full variable domain reads DAGVTQSPTHLIKTRGQQVTLRCSPKSGHDTVSWYQQALGQGPQFIFQYYEEEERQRGNFPDRFSGHQFPNYSSELNVNALLLGDSALYLCASSLAQVETQYFGPGTRLLVL.

The V and J genes are TRBV12-3 or TRBV12-4 and TRBJ2-1; the D gene is possibly TRBD2 (6 bases). This CDR3 is built from 16 residues. Trimming took off 2 bases at V and 8 bases at J, with 19 bases between the two ends. The CDR3 loop is CASSLFRAGRNDEQFF. The CDR3, as DNA: TGTGCCAGCAGTTTATTCCGTGCGGGGCGAAACGATGAGCAGTTCTTC.

This clonotype was detected only a few times. Sequence at one end of the junction differs from germline and may be a read error. The chain joins TRBV3-1 to TRBJ2-2; D is unresolved. The CDR3 is made up of 14 amino acids. Germline V lookup: CDR1 LGHDT, CDR2 YNNKEL (reference sequence). CDR3 in DNA: TGTGCCAGCACCCAAGGGTCGCGAGGCGGGGAGCTGTTTTTT. It specifies CASTQGSRGGELFF.

This clonotype turned up a few times. The rearrangement joins TRBV11-2 to TRBJ2-5, with TRBD2 identical over 10 bases. CDR3 length: 15 amino acids. V trimming: 5 bases; J trimming: 5 bases; junction bases outside the gene matches: 8. Germline V gene data show CDR1 as SGHAT and CDR2 as FQNNGV. CDR3 amino acids: CASSHPLAGSETQYF. As DNA, the CDR3 is TGTGCCAGCAGCCATCCACTAGCGGGAAGTGAGACCCAGTACTTC.

The chain employs TRBV29-1 and TRBJ1-1, with 8 bases fitting TRBD1. Germline lookup yields CDR1 SQVTM and CDR2 ANQGSEA. V lost 6 bases to trimming and J lost 9 bases; unmatched junction nucleotides: 12. The CDR3 loop spans 13 amino acids. The CDR3 coding sequence is TGCAGCGTGAGATCAGGGGGCCAGGGTCAAGCTTTCTTT. This encodes CSVRSGGQGQAFF.

The V gene is TRBV6-5, the J gene TRBJ2-1; 7 nucleotides agree with TRBD1. V dropped 5 bases and J dropped 1; count of bases not matched to a gene: 5. The germline CDR1 and CDR2 sequences are MNHEY and SVGAGI. This CDR3 has 15 amino acids. CDR3 nucleotide sequence: TGTGCCAGCAGTCGGACAGGCAGGTCCTACAATGAGCAGTTCTTC. Protein product: CASSRTGRSYNEQFF.

The chain couples TRBV19 to TRBJ1-2, with D perhaps TRBD1 (6 bases). Germline-derived CDR1 and CDR2 are LNHDA and SQIVND (reference sequence). Trimming left V 5 bases short and J 6 bases short, with 10 bases between. This CDR3 region has 12 residues. Here the CDR3 reads CASSARTDGYTF. CDR3 DNA: TGTGCCAGTAGTGCCCGGACAGATGGCTACACCTTC.